These 15 T cell receptor beta chains originate from one sample sequenced in a study of T-cell memory formation after mild COVID-19. TCRdb called the 5' RACE reads again in MiXCR, with one record for every CDR3 protein. The table records about 360,000 distinct CDR3 sequences, under 15% of them present only once. The source material was PBMCs or a T cell subset sorted from them (not recorded which). These TCRs come from a man younger than 35 who had mild COVID-19 (a few samples of this study predate the infection). Cell type and time point are not known.

This clonotype occurred a few times. The chain is built from TRBV7-3 and TRBJ2-3; tentatively, D is TRBD2 (6 bases). Germline CDR1 SGHTA, CDR2 FQGTGA. The CDR3 has 15 residues. V lost 4 bases to trimming and J lost 4 bases, with 15 bases between them. The CDR3: CASSYSGGIADTQYF. As DNA, the CDR3 is TGTGCCAGCAGCTACTCCGGGGGTATCGCAGATACGCAGTATTTT.

Only a few counts were recorded for this clonotype. The rearrangement links TRBV25-1 to TRBJ1-2; a possible D gene is TRBD1 (6 bases). The CDR3 runs to 15 residues. Germline assignment: CDR1 MGHDK and CDR2 SYGVNS. V shed 5 bases and J shed 4 bases, with 17 bases lying between them. The CDR3 region has the DNA TGTGCCAGCAGTTTCGCAGGGGAGCAGGGCTATGGCTACACCTTC. The encoded protein is CASSFAGEQGYGYTF.

The V gene is TRBV4-1, the J gene TRBJ2-7, with 7 bases that match TRBD1. The CDR3 length is 15 residues. Germline trimming cut 0 bases from V and 0 bases from J; bases unmatched to any gene: 2. Germline CDR1 is MGHRA and CDR2 is YSYEKL. The CDR3 loop is CASSQETGSSYEQYF. CDR3 DNA: TGCGCCAGCAGCCAAGAGACAGGGAGCTCCTACGAGCAGTACTTC.

This clonotype was seen only a few times. This chain uses TRBV3-1 with TRBJ2-5; 8 bases agree with TRBD2. This CDR3 has 16 amino acids. V gave up 1 base and J gave up 5 bases; unmatched junction bases: 9. CDR1 and CDR2 from the germline V gene are LGHDT and YNNKEL (reference sequence). In DNA form, the CDR3 reads TGTGCCAGCAGCCAAGGAGCGGGGGTTCAGTGGGAGACCCAGTACTTC. Its translation: CASSQGAGVQWETQYF.

V and J are TRBV12-3 or TRBV12-4 and TRBJ2-1, with TRBD2 matching over 9 bases. V lost 6 bases to trimming and J lost 7 bases; unmatched junction nucleotides: 10. The CDR3 is 15 residues long. The CDR3 reads CASRESGGLNNEQFF. DNA for the CDR3: TGTGCCAGCAGAGAGAGCGGGGGGTTAAATAATGAGCAGTTCTTC.

The V call is TRBV6-2 or TRBV6-3, the J call TRBJ1-6, with unresolved D. Per the germline V gene, CDR1 is MNHEY and CDR2 is SVGEGT. Trimming left V 6 bases short and J 8 bases short, with 17 bases between. The CDR3 totals 15 residues. The CDR3 loop is CASSRTFGRHSPLHF. The CDR3 DNA follows: TGTGCCAGCAGCCGTACTTTCGGCCGCCATTCACCCCTCCACTTT.

The sample holds a few counts of this clonotype. This rearrangement joins TRBV6-1 to TRBJ1-2; no reliable D call. Trimming took off 1 base at V and 6 bases at J, with 15 bases between the two ends. CDR3 length: 15 amino acids. Looked up from germline, CDR1 is MNHNS and CDR2 is SASEGT. CDR3: CASSEVLRIVDGYTF. CDR3 DNA: TGTGCCAGCAGTGAAGTCCTTCGGATAGTGGATGGCTACACCTTC.

This clonotype has a count of ten or more. This chain connects TRBV20-1 to TRBJ2-7, with 10 bases matching TRBD1. Looked up from germline, CDR1 is DFQATT and CDR2 is SNEGSKA (reference sequence). This CDR3 has 14 residues. Germline trimming cut 3 bases from V and 5 bases from J; bases unmatched to any gene: 7. The DNA of the CDR3 is TGCAGTGCTAGTTTGGGACAGGGGAGAAACGAGCAGTACTTC. Translation: CSASLGQGRNEQYF.

This sequence joins TRBV7-3 and TRBJ2-5; 10 bases are a match to TRBD2. Losses at the gene ends were 5 bases for V and 4 bases for J; bases not matched to a gene: 7. There are 15 residues in the CDR3. CDR1 SGHTA and CDR2 FQGTGA come from the germline V gene. The chain's CDR3 is CASSLGTSEGETQYF. DNA of the CDR3: TGTGCCAGCAGCCTAGGGACTAGCGAAGGAGAGACCCAGTACTTC.

This clonotype was counted between two and nine times. The chain recombines TRBV6-2 or TRBV6-3 with TRBJ2-7; 7 positions match TRBD2. The CDR3 has 14 amino acids. V gave up 0 bases and J gave up 4 bases; unmatched junction bases: 3. Germline V gene lookup returns CDR1 MNHEY and CDR2 SVGEGT. The CDR3 DNA reads TGTGCCAGCAGTTACTCGGGCGGGGGATACGAGCAGTACGTC. This encodes CASSYSGGGYEQYV.

This clonotype came up a few times. This rearrangement joins TRBV7-2 to TRBJ2-1, with D tentatively TRBD2 (6 bases). The CDR3 runs 15 residues. In germline, CDR1 is SGHTA, CDR2 FQGNSA. V lost 5 bases to trimming and J lost 5 bases, with 16 bases between them. The CDR3 bases are TGTGCCAGCAGCGCCCGGGGGTTGGGTAACAATGAGCAGTTCTTC. Its translation: CASSARGLGNNEQFF. Looking up the rest from reference TRBV7-2 and TRBJ2-1 gives the full variable domain: GAGVSQSPSNKVTEKGKDVELRCDPISGHTALYWYRQSLGQGLEFLIYFQGNSAPDKSGLPSDRFSAERTGGSVSTLTIQRTQQEDSAVYLCASSARGLGNNEQFFGPGTRLTVL.

The chain recombines TRBV9 with TRBJ1-3, with 7 bases that match TRBD1. V trimming: 2 bases; J trimming: 0 bases; junction bases outside the gene matches: 5. The CDR3 loop spans 16 amino acids. Germline V lookup: CDR1 SGDLS, CDR2 YYNGEE. The CDR3 loop is CASSVEGQISGNTIYF. Here the CDR3 DNA reads TGTGCCAGCAGCGTCGAGGGACAGATCTCTGGAAACACCATATATTTT.

The V gene is TRBV12-3 or TRBV12-4, the J gene TRBJ2-3; D tentatively reads TRBD1 or TRBD2 (5 bases each). Trimming removed 6 bases at V and 2 bases at J, with 15 bases between. CDR3 length: 15 amino acids. The CDR3 region is CASSRHRDDTDTQYF. The CDR3 DNA reads TGTGCCAGCAGCCGCCACCGGGACGACACAGATACGCAGTATTTT.

The V and J genes are TRBV28 and TRBJ2-3, with D perhaps TRBD2 (6 bases). V dropped 3 bases and J dropped 7 bases, with 14 bases sitting between them. The CDR3 length is 14 residues. CDR1 and CDR2 (germline): MDHEN, SYDVKM. The DNA for the CDR3 is TGTGCCAGCAGTTTCGCTCCCGGGAGAAATACGCAGTATTTT. It codes for CASSFAPGRNTQYF.

The V and J genes are TRBV6-5 and TRBJ1-3, with D unclear. The CDR3 is made up of 15 amino acids. V shed 3 bases and J shed 0 bases, with 9 bases lying between them. Germline assignment: CDR1 MNHEY and CDR2 SVGAGI. The CDR3 DNA is TGTGCCAGCAGTTATCTAAGCGGCTCTGGAAACACCATATATTTT. It translates to CASSYLSGSGNTIYF.